This is a list of T cell receptor beta chains from one sample in a study of vaccination and CD4 T cells after COVID-19. No antigen has been identified for these receptors. TCRdb re-derived calls from the PCR reads in MiXCR, one entry per CDR3 protein. The sample shows more than 20,000 distinct CDR3 sequences, under 55% of them seen only once. The sequenced material came from CD4+ T cells from blood, cultured in vitro. The receptors stem from a human donor who had recovered from COVID-19. CDR3s include the opening cysteine and the closing phenylalanine or tryptophan. A D gene is named only where the DNA matches it firmly. Expanded clones get a size class; other rows say once, few or many, or leave the size out.

clone_size,v_call,j_call,d_call,cdr3_nt,cdr3_aa
.,TRBV7-8,TRBJ2-1,.,TGTGCCAGCAGCTTGTTTTTGCTAGGGGTATACAATGAGCAGTTCTTC,CASSLFLLGVYNEQFF
.,TRBV2,TRBJ2-5,TRBD2,TGTGCCAGCAGACGTACGGGACTAGTCTTCCAAGAGACCCAGTACTTC,CASRRTGLVFQETQYF
.,TRBV28,TRBJ1-1,TRBD1,TGTGCCAGCAGTTTAAGAGTCAGGGGGCGAAACACTGAAGCTTTCTTT,CASSLRVRGRNTEAFF
few,TRBV7-2,TRBJ2-7,TRBD2,TGTGCCAGCAGCCCGGTGGGGGGGAGAGAGCAGTACTTC,CASSPVGGREQYF
.,TRBV15,TRBJ2-1,.,TGTGCCACCAGCAGGGATGGGGGCGGAACCTACAATGAGCAGTTCTTC,CATSRDGGGTYNEQFF
few,TRBV6-2/TRBV6-3,TRBJ2-3,.,TGTGCCAGCAGTTACCCCGCCATGGCGAGCAGCACAGATACGCAGTATTTT,CASSYPAMASSTDTQYF
.,TRBV7-2,TRBJ2-5,.,TGTGCCAGCAGCTTAGGGCGGCAAGAGACCCAGTACTTC,CASSLGRQETQYF
.,TRBV29-1,TRBJ2-3,.,TGCAGCGTACAGACAGACACAGATACGCAGTATTTT,CSVQTDTDTQYF
.,TRBV6-5,TRBJ1-5,.,TGTGCCAGCAGTTACTCGAGGGACCAGCCCCAGCATTTT,CASSYSRDQPQHF
few,TRBV20-1,TRBJ1-6,.,TGCAGTGCTAGAGATAGGGGCGGCCTCCCGAATTCACCCCTCCACTTT,CSARDRGGLPNSPLHF
.,TRBV19,TRBJ1-1,.,TGTGCCAGTAGCCCTCATAGGGCACTGAACACTGAAGCTTTCTTT,CASSPHRALNTEAFF
.,TRBV19,TRBJ1-2,.,TGTGCCAGTAGTAAGACAGGAGGTCATGGCTACACCTTC,CASSKTGGHGYTF
.,TRBV19,TRBJ1-1,TRBD1,TGTGCCAGTAGTATCCCGGGACAGCGGAACACTGAAGCTTTCTTT,CASSIPGQRNTEAFF
.,TRBV30,TRBJ1-1,.,TGTGCCTGGAGCAGAGGCAGAACTATGAACACTGAAGCTTTCTTT,CAWSRGRTMNTEAFF
.,TRBV12-3/TRBV12-4,TRBJ1-6,TRBD1,TGTGCCAGCAGTTTACAGGGGGCATCTTCACCCCTCCACTTT,CASSLQGASSPLHF
.,TRBV6-4,TRBJ2-2,TRBD2,TGTGCCAGCAAAAGACTAGCGGGAGGGGACACCGGGGAGCTGTTTTTT,CASKRLAGGDTGELFF
few,TRBV20-1,TRBJ2-3,.,TGCAGTGCTAGGGGCTTGAGCCGCGATACGCAGTATTTT,CSARGLSRDTQYF
once,TRBV9,TRBJ2-7,.,TGTGCCAGCAGCGTAGGGGGCGGGGCGGTCACCTACGAGCAGTACTTC,CASSVGGGAVTYEQYF
.,TRBV12-3/TRBV12-4,TRBJ2-5,.,TGTGCCAGCAGCCCCATGATGGCAGGGGTAGTGGAGACCCAGTACTTC,CASSPMMAGVVETQYF
.,TRBV6-1,TRBJ2-5,.,TGTGCCAGCAGAGCCCGGGACGGCGAGGGCCTCGGGACCCAGTACTTC,CASRARDGEGLGTQYF
.,TRBV10-3,TRBJ1-6,TRBD1,TGTGCCATCAGAGTAACAGGGGAAGGATCACCCCTCCACTTT,CAIRVTGEGSPLHF
.,TRBV27,TRBJ2-7,.,TGTGCCAGCAGTTTAAGGGCAGGGAACTACGAGCAGTACTTC,CASSLRAGNYEQYF